A single sample is the source of the 15 T cell receptor beta chains below, sequenced in a study of T cells after yellow fever vaccination. MiXCR, applied by TCRdb to the 5' RACE reads, yields one record per CDR3 protein. Seen here are 500,000 to 650,000 distinct CDR3 sequences, less than 20% observed once, and the top ten hold 17%. The sample here was PBMCs, taken about 5 days after the first yellow fever vaccination. Every receptor here comes from a man younger than 30 who received the YFV17D yellow fever vaccine.

This clonotype was seen a few times. The V gene is TRBV12-3 or TRBV12-4, the J gene TRBJ2-1; the D call may be TRBD1 or TRBD2 (5 bases each). V was trimmed by 7 bases and J by 9 bases, leaving 19 bases between them. This CDR3 contains 14 residues. CDR3 DNA: TGTGCCAGCACCTCCCGGCCTCCGGGGCGTGAGCAGTTCTTC. This sequence encodes CASTSRPPGREQFF.

This clonotype was counted only a few times. CDR3 bases: TGTGCCAGCAGCCAAGATCAGTTAGGGGGGGGCACAGATACGCAGTATTTT. Protein product: CASSQDQLGGGTDTQYF. The chain links TRBV4-2 to TRBJ2-3; TRBD2 might be the D (7 bases). Trimming cost V 0 bases and J 1 base, with 14 bases left between them. The CDR3 contains 17 residues. CDR1 LGHNA and CDR2 YNFKEQ come from the germline V gene.

This clonotype was seen a few times. The gene calls are TRBV19 and TRBJ1-5; D ambiguous. V lost 9 bases and J lost 0, with 6 bases in between. From germline, CDR1 is LNHDA and CDR2 SQIVND (reference sequence). The CDR3 contains 12 residues. CDR3 residues: CASGYSNQPQHF. CDR3 nucleotides: TGTGCCAGCGGTTATAGCAATCAGCCCCAGCATTTT.

This clonotype has only one observation. In DNA form, the CDR3 reads TGTGCCAGCACCTCACGGGGAGGGGGAGGAACTGAAGCTTTCTTT. It codes for CASTSRGGGGTEAFF. The J gene is TRBJ1-1, the V gene TRBV28, with D perhaps matching TRBD1 (6 bases). CDR3 length equals 15 residues. Germline loops: CDR1 MDHEN, CDR2 SYDVKM. The V and J ends lost 7 bases and 5 bases respectively, with 20 bases between them.

This clonotype has a handful of counts. V gene TRBV5-6 combines with J gene TRBJ2-7; no clear D. Germline V gene data show CDR1 as SGHDT and CDR2 as YYEEEE. The CDR3 covers 13 residues. The V end lost 1 base, the J end lost 0 bases, and 5 bases lay between the germline ends. CDR3 sequence reads: CASSLTDSYEQYV. For the CDR3, the DNA is TGTGCCAGCAGCTTGACGGACTCCTACGAGCAGTACGTC.

In its sample, this clonotype was seen a few times. This sequence joins TRBV4-1 and TRBJ1-1, with a possible D match to TRBD1 (5 bases). The V end lost 2 bases, the J end lost 13 bases, and 14 bases lay between the germline ends. The CDR3 runs 12 residues. CDR1 and CDR2 from the germline V gene are MGHRA and YSYEKL. CDR3 amino acids: CASSQNGRGGFF. CDR3 sequence (DNA): TGCGCCAGCAGCCAAAATGGGAGGGGTGGTTTCTTT.

The chain carries TRBV4-3 and TRBJ1-3; D is unresolved. The ends were cut back, 0 bases at V and 8 bases at J, with 17 bases in the middle. CDR3 length equals 16 residues. Germline loops: CDR1 LGHNA, CDR2 YSLEER. CDR3: CASSQDFGLLGDTIYF. The CDR3 DNA reads TGCGCCAGCAGCCAAGATTTTGGCCTGCTGGGAGACACCATATATTTT.

This chain joins TRBV5-1 and TRBJ2-7, with a possible D match to TRBD1 (5 bases). Looked up from germline, CDR1 is SGHRS and CDR2 is YFSETQ. This CDR3 has 16 amino acids. Trimming removed 6 bases at V and 2 bases at J, with 21 bases between. The CDR3 reads CASTSTALTATYEQYF. CDR3 sequence (DNA): TGCGCCAGCACCAGCACCGCACTGACAGCTACCTACGAGCAGTACTTC.

This chain connects TRBV5-1 to TRBJ2-1, with 8 bases matching TRBD1. The length of the CDR3 is 15 residues. Germline CDR1 and CDR2: SGHRS and YFSETQ. J was trimmed by 4 bases and V by 6 bases; bases with no gene match: 9. CDR3 sequence: CASTLGQGAYNEQFF. Written as DNA, the CDR3 is TGCGCCAGCACCCTGGGCCAGGGGGCTTACAATGAGCAGTTCTTC. Supplemented by reference TRBV5-1 and TRBJ2-1, the full variable domain reads KAGVTQTPRYLIKTRGQQVTLSCSPISGHRSVSWYQQTPGQGLQFLFEYFSETQRNKGNFPGRFSGRQFSNSRSEMNVSTLELGDSALYLCASTLGQGAYNEQFFGPGTRLTVL.

The chain joins TRBV5-1 to TRBJ1-4, with D unclear. The germline V gene encodes CDR1 SGHRS and CDR2 YFSETQ. CDR3 length: 15 amino acids. Trimming took off 0 bases at V and 3 bases at J, with 9 bases between the two ends. The chain's CDR3 is CASSLADGPNEKLFF. In DNA form, the CDR3 reads TGCGCCAGCAGCTTGGCCGACGGACCTAATGAAAAACTGTTTTTT.

Notes on this clonotype: This sequence may be a read error, since a much larger clone differs from it by one base. The V call is TRBV12-3 or TRBV12-4, the J call TRBJ2-3; TRBD2 matches 7 bases. CDR3 size: 16 residues. The CDR3 nucleotides are TGTGCCAGCAGTCTAGCCCTAGCGGAGGGGACAGATACGCAGTATTTT. Protein sequence: CASSLALAEGTDTQYF.

The chain joins TRBV5-5 to TRBJ1-1; D is unclear. Germline assignment: CDR1 SGHKS and CDR2 YYEKEE (reference sequence). The V and J ends lost 2 bases and 1 base respectively, with 9 bases between them. The CDR3 is 14 residues long. Here the CDR3 DNA reads TGTGCCAGCAGCTTTGAAGAATGGAACACTGAAGCTTTCTTT. Residues: CASSFEEWNTEAFF.

The chain combines TRBV4-1 with TRBJ1-3; D remains ambiguous. The CDR3 length is 15 residues. Deletions cut 7 bases from V and 2 bases from J, with 15 bases between. The germline gives CDR1 MGHRA, CDR2 YSYEKL. Here the CDR3 reads CASTRSPGAGNTIYF. The CDR3, as DNA: TGCGCCAGCACCCGAAGTCCGGGAGCTGGAAACACCATATATTTT.

This clonotype was seen only a few times. The V call is TRBV9, the J call TRBJ2-7, with TRBD1 matching over 7 bases. The CDR3 sequence is 14 residues long. Trimming at V came to 3 bases and at J to 3 bases, leaving 6 bases not matched to a gene. CDR1 is SGDLS and CDR2 is YYNGEE in the germline V gene. The CDR3 coding sequence is TGTGCCAGCAGCGCCTATACAGGGGACTACGAGCAGTACTTC. As protein: CASSAYTGDYEQYF.

This clonotype showed up just a few times. This chain connects TRBV6-4 to TRBJ2-1; possibly TRBD1 or TRBD2 for D (6 bases each). The CDR3 extends over 15 amino acids. Trimming cost V 3 bases and J 2 bases, with 11 bases left between them. Looked up from germline, CDR1 is MRHNA and CDR2 is SNTAGT. Here the CDR3 reads CASSEEGGPYNEQFF. CDR3 DNA sequence: TGTGCCAGCAGTGAAGAGGGGGGCCCCTACAATGAGCAGTTCTTC.